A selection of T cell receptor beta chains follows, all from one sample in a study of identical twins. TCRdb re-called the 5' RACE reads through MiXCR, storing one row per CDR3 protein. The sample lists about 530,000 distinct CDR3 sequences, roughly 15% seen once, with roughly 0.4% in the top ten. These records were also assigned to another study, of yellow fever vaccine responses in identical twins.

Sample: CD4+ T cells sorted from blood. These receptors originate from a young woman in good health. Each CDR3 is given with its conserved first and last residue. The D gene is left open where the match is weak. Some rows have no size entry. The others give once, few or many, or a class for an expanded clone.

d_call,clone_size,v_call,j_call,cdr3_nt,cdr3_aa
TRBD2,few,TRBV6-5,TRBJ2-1,TGTGCCAGCAGTTACTCGACTAGCGGGAGGGCCAGCCTTGGGCAGTTCTTC,CASSYSTSGRASLGQFF
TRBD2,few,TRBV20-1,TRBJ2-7,TGCAGTGCTAGACCGGGACTAGTCTCTGGAGAGCAGTACTTC,CSARPGLVSGEQYF
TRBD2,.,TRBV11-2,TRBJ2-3,TGTGCCAGCAGCTTACACCCTCGGGGGCGGGGGGCGGTAGATACGCAGTATTTT,CASSLHPRGRGAVDTQYF
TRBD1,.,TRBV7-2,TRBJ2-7,TGTGCCAGCAGCATTACGGACAGGGCTGGGGAGTACTTC,CASSITDRAGEYF
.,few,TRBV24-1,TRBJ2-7,TGTGCCACCAGTGACCCCCTCGAGCGGGCGTCCTACGAGCAGTACTTC,CATSDPLERASYEQYF
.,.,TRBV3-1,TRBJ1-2,TGTGCCAGCAGCCCCAGAGATCCTAACTATGGCTACACCTTC,CASSPRDPNYGYTF
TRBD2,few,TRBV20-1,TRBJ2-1,TGCAGTGCTCAATCAGGGGGACTAGCGGGAGGGATGTCCTACAATGAGCAGTTCTTC,CSAQSGGLAGGMSYNEQFF
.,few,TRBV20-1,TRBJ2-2,TGCAGTGCTAGAGACTCTAGCGCCGCGAACACCGGGGAGCTGTTTTTT,CSARDSSAANTGELFF
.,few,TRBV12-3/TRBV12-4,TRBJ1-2,TGTGCCAGCAGTAAGAGAGGGTATGGCTACACCTTC,CASSKRGYGYTF
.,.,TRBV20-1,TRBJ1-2,TGCAGTGCTAGTTCCGGGGGCAACAACTATGGCTACACCTTC,CSASSGGNNYGYTF
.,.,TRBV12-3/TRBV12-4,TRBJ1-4,TGTGCCAGCAGTCCCGGTGGTCGGCTTAATGAAAAACTGTTTTTT,CASSPGGRLNEKLFF
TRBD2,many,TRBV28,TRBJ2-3,TGTGCCAGCAGTAAGGGGACTAGCGGGACAGATACGCAGTATTTT,CASSKGTSGTDTQYF
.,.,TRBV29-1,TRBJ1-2,TGCAGCGCCGGGGGGGGGGGTAACTATGGCTACACCTTC,CSAGGGGNYGYTF
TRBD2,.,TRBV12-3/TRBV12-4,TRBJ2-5,TGTGCCAGCAGTTTAGCCCTACCGGGACTAGCGGGGCAAGAGACCCAGTACTTC,CASSLALPGLAGQETQYF
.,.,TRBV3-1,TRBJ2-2,TGTGCCAGCAGCCCCCGCCCCGGGTTCCCCGGGGAGCTGTTTTTT,CASSPRPGFPGELFF
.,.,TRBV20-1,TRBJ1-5,TGCAGTGCTAGGGTCCAAGCGAGCAATCAGCCCCAGCATTTT,CSARVQASNQPQHF
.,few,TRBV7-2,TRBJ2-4,TGTGCCAGCAGCGCCGCGTTCGGTAACATTCAGTACTTC,CASSAAFGNIQYF
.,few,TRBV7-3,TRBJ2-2,TGTGCCAGCAGCTTAAGCGGACCTAGTACCGGGGAGCTGTTTTTT,CASSLSGPSTGELFF
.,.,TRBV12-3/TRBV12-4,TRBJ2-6,TGTGCCAGCAGTCCCTCGTGGGGGAAAGGTAGTGGGTCCGGGGCCAACGTCCTGACTTTC,CASSPSWGKGSGSGANVLTF
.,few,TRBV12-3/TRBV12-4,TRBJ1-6,TGTGCCAGCAGTTTGGTGGACCCCTATAATTCACCCCTCCACTTT,CASSLVDPYNSPLHF
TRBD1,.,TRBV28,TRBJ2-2,TGTGCCAGCGGACAGGAAGGAACCGGGGAGCTGTTTTTT,CASGQEGTGELFF
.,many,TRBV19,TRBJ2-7,TGTGCCAGTGCCGACAGTCGAGCGGGCTACGAGCAGTACTTC,CASADSRAGYEQYF
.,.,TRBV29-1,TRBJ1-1,TGCAGCGTTGAGGCCAGCTTGAACACTGAAGCTTTCTTT,CSVEASLNTEAFF
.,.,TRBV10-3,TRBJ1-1,TGTGCCATCCGGCAGGGGAGGGTTGCTGAAGCTTTCTTT,CAIRQGRVAEAFF
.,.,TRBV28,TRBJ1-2,TGTGCCAGCAGTCCATGGACTAATTCTAACTATGGCTACACCTTC,CASSPWTNSNYGYTF
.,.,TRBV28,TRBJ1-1,TGTGCCAGCAGTTTATCACCGGGAACGGGGAACACTGAAGCTTTCTTT,CASSLSPGTGNTEAFF
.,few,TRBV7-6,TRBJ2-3,TGTGCCAGCAGCTTGATATCGGGAACTAGCACAGATACGCAGTATTTT,CASSLISGTSTDTQYF
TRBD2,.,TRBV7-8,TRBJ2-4,TGTGCCAGCAGCTTAGCCCGACTAGCGGAAAACATTCAGTACTTC,CASSLARLAENIQYF
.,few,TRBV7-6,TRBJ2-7,TGTGCCAGTCGGCTGGCACAGGGACGCGAGCAGTACTTC,CASRLAQGREQYF
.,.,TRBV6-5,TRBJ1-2,TGTGCCAGCATTATCCCGGGACAAGCTATAGGCTACACCTTC,CASIIPGQAIGYTF
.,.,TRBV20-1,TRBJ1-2,TGCAGTGCTAGAGAGGAGTACGAGGATGGCTACACCTTC,CSAREEYEDGYTF
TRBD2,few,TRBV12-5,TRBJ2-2,TGTGCTAGTGGTTTGCTGTTGACTAGCTCGGCGAACACCGGGGAGCTGTTTTTT,CASGLLLTSSANTGELFF
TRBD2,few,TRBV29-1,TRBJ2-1,TGCAGCGTTGTGGAACTTAGCGGGATCGGGTGGGCTTATAATAATGAGCAGTTCTTC,CSVVELSGIGWAYNNEQFF
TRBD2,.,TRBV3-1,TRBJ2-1,TGTGCCAGCAGCCCATTCGGGGGGTGGGCTGAGCAGTTCTTC,CASSPFGGWAEQFF
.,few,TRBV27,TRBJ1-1,TGTGCCAGCAGTTTGATGTGGAACACTGAAGCTTTCTTT,CASSLMWNTEAFF
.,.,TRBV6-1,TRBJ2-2,TGTGCCAGCGGATTCACCGGGGAGCTGTTTTTT,CASGFTGELFF
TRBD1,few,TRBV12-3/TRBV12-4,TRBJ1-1,TGTGCCAGCAGCCGACAGGGGTCCTCGAACACTGAAGCTTTCTTT,CASSRQGSSNTEAFF
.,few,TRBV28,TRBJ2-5,TGTGCCAGCAGTTTTTTGGGTCAGGGCTGGGGAGAGACCCAGTACTTC,CASSFLGQGWGETQYF
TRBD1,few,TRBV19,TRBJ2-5,TGTGCCAGTAGTATCTTAGGGACAGGGGAAGAGACCCAGTACTTC,CASSILGTGEETQYF
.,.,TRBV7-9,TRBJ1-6,TGTGCCAGCAGCTTAAACGGGGATTCACCCCTCCACTTT,CASSLNGDSPLHF